What follows are 11 T cell receptor beta chains derived from one specimen sequenced in a study of T cell responses to AZD1222 COVID-19 vaccine. Produced via immunoSEQ multiplex PCR; TCRdb's table is partial and in-frame only. The sample has tens of thousands of clones, about four fifths seen once; the top ten hold about 14%. The sample in question was peripheral blood, obtained 28 days after the second AZD1222 dose. The receptors derive from an adult who received the AZD1222 COVID-19 vaccine.

The genes are TRBV2 and TRBJ1-2; the D is unclear. The V and J ends lost 7 bases and 2 bases respectively, with 11 bases between them. Germline V lookup: CDR1 SNHLY, CDR2 FYNNEI. The CDR3 runs to 13 residues. CDR3 sequence reads: CASKNNRNYGYTF. The CDR3 bases are TGTGCCAGCAAGAACAACAGAAACTATGGCTACACCTTC.

The chain has TRBV23-1 and TRBJ1-5; D gene uncertain. TRBV23-1 is recorded as an ORF, its role being uncertain. The ends were cut back, 0 bases at V and 0 bases at J, with 12 bases in the middle. The CDR3 extends over 17 amino acids. The CDR3 loop reads CASSQSEKVRSNQPQHF. The CDR3 DNA follows: TGCGCCAGCAGTCAATCGGAAAAGGTACGTAGCAATCAGCCCCAGCATTTT.

This clone occurred once. The chain employs TRBV9 and TRBJ2-1; 8 nucleotides align to TRBD1. CDR3 size: 15 residues. Germline V gene sequence: CDR1 SGDLS, CDR2 YYNGEE. With V trimmed by 3 bases and J by 1 base, 3 bases remained unmatched. CDR3 coding DNA: TGTGCCAGCAGCGCTACAGGGGGGTCCTACAATGAGCAGTTCTTC. Its protein is CASSATGGSYNEQFF.

The chain carries TRBV11-2 and TRBJ1-3; D is uncertain. Germline V gene sequence: CDR1 SGHAT, CDR2 FQNNGV. The CDR3 is made up of 15 amino acids. V was shortened by 2 bases and J by 2 bases, with 10 bases between the two germline ends. The DNA of the CDR3 is TGTGCCAGCAGCTTATCTCTCGGAACTGGAAACACCATATATTTT. Translating it yields CASSLSLGTGNTIYF.

The chain joins TRBV4-1 to TRBJ1-3, with a weak D call TRBD1 (5 bases). The CDR3 has 17 residues. Germline CDR1 reads MGHRA; CDR2 reads YSYEKL. V was shortened by 3 bases and J by 0 bases, with 15 bases between the two germline ends. The CDR3 spells CASSQGGARASGNTIYF. The CDR3 nucleotides read TGCGCCAGCAGCCAGGGAGGGGCCAGGGCCTCTGGAAACACCATATATTTT.

This clone was seen more than once but under ten times. The chain joins TRBV12-3 or TRBV12-4 to TRBJ2-5; D uncertain. Trimming left V 3 bases short and J 5 bases short, with 10 bases between. There are 13 residues in the CDR3. This CDR3 is CASSLGSWETQYF. The CDR3 region has the DNA TGTGCCAGCAGTTTGGGTAGTTGGGAGACCCAGTACTTC.

The chain has TRBV11-2 and TRBJ2-2; the D gene is possibly TRBD2 (5 bases). The germline CDR1 and CDR2 sequences are SGHAT and FQNNGV. The CDR3 is made up of 17 amino acids. V was shortened by 7 bases and J by 3 bases, with 21 bases between the two germline ends. The CDR3 sequence is CASTGGGRGADTGELFF. CDR3 nucleotides: TGTGCCAGCACCGGAGGCGGGCGTGGTGCGGACACCGGGGAGCTGTTTTTT.

The DNA for the CDR3 is TGTGCCAGCAGCCAGGACAGGGGAGGTCACACTGAAGCTTTCTTT. Translating gives CASSQDRGGHTEAFF. The V and J genes are TRBV5-4 and TRBJ1-1; 9 positions match TRBD1. The CDR3 runs to 15 residues. From germline, CDR1 is SGHNT and CDR2 YYREEE (reference sequence). V was clipped by 4 bases and J by 3 bases; unmatched bases: 7.

The genes are TRBV18 and TRBJ2-2; 7 nucleotides align to TRBD1. V shed 4 bases and J 2 bases; nucleotides not matched to a gene: 1. CDR3 length: 14 amino acids. CDR1 and CDR2 from the germline V gene are KGHSH and LQKENI. CDR3 DNA: TGTGCCAGCTCACGGGACAGAAACACCGGGGAGCTGTTTTTT. It translates to CASSRDRNTGELFF.

V and J are TRBV2 and TRBJ1-2; D is perhaps TRBD1 (5 bases). The germline CDR1 and CDR2 sequences are SNHLY and FYNNEI. There are 12 residues in the CDR3. The DNA for the CDR3 is TGTGAAACCCGGGGCACTAACTATGGCTACACCTTC. This sequence encodes CETRGTNYGYTF.

The chain employs TRBV6-1 and TRBJ1-1; no definite D call. Germline V gene sequence: CDR1 MNHNS, CDR2 SASEGT. The CDR3 covers 15 residues. V gave up 2 bases and J gave up 5 bases, with 15 bases separating them. In DNA form, the CDR3 reads TGTGCCAGCAGTGAAAGGAGGGTGGGAGGGACTGAAGCTTTCTTT. Translated: CASSERRVGGTEAFF.